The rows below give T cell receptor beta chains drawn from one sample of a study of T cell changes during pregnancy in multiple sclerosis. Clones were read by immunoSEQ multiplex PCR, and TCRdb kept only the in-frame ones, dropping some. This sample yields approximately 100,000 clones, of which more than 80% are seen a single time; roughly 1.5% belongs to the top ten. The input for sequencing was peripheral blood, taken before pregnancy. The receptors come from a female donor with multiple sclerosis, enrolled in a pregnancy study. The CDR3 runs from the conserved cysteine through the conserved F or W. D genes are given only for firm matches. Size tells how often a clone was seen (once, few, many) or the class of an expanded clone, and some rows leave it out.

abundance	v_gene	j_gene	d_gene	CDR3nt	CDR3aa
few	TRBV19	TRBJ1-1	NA	TGTGCCAGTAGTATAGGTAGCACTGAAGCTTTCTTT	CASSIGSTEAFF
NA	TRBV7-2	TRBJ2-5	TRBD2	TGTGCCAGCAGCTTAGGAGGCGGGAGGGTCCAAGAGACCCAGTACTTC	CASSLGGGRVQETQYF
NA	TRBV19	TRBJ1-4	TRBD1	TGTGCCAGTAGTGGGACAGGGGTCGCTGAAAAACTGTTTTTT	CASSGTGVAEKLFF
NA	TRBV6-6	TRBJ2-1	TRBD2	TGTGCCAGCAGGGGTAGCGGGGGGGCGGGTGAATATGAGCAGTTCTTC	CASRGSGGAGEYEQFF
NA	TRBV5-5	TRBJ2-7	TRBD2	TGTGCCAGCAGCTGGCTTCAGCGGGGGGGACTCTACGAGCAGTACTTC	CASSWLQRGGLYEQYF
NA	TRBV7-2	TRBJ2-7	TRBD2	TGTGCCAGCAGCTCCCCTAGCGGTTCCTACGAGCAGTACTTC	CASSSPSGSYEQYF
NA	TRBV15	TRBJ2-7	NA	TGTGCCACCAGACGTTTGGGGGCCTCCTACGAGCAGTACTTC	CATRRLGASYEQYF
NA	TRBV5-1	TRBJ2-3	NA	TGCGCCAGCAGCTTGAGTCGGGGGTCTGGTGCAGATACGCAGTATTTT	CASSLSRGSGADTQYF
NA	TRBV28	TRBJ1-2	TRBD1	TGTGCCAGCAGTTTAGGACAGGGCTTGGATGGCTACACCTTC	CASSLGQGLDGYTF
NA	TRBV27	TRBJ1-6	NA	TGTGCCAGCAGTCCAATTGACAGAAATTCACCCCTCCACTTT	CASSPIDRNSPLHF
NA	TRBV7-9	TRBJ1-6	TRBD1	TGTGCCAGCAGCTCGACGGGACAGGGTAATTCACCCCTCCACTTT	CASSSTGQGNSPLHF
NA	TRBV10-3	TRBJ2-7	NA	TGTGCCATCAGTGAATGGGCAGGGAAGGGGTACGAGCAGTACTTC	CAISEWAGKGYEQYF
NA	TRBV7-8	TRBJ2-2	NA	TGTGCCAGCAGAAATTACCGGACAGCTAACACCGGGGAGCTGTTTTTT	CASRNYRTANTGELFF
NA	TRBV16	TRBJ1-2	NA	TGTGCCAGCAGCCAATCAGGGACTAATTATGGCTACACCTTC	CASSQSGTNYGYTF
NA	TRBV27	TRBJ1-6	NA	TGTGCCAGCAGTTTATCGACCGGGAACTTTTCACCCCTCCACTTT	CASSLSTGNFSPLHF
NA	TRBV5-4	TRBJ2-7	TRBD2	TGTGCCAGCAGCCCGGACCGGGACTACGTAATCTACGAGCAGTACTTC	CASSPDRDYVIYEQYF
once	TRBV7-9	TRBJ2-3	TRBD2	TGTGCCAGCAGCCCGGGGGGACTAGGCACAGATACGCAGTATTTT	CASSPGGLGTDTQYF
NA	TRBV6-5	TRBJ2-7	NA	TGTGCCAGCTCCCCGGCCTACGAGCAGTACTTC	CASSPAYEQYF
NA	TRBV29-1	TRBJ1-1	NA	TGCAGCGCCGACCCAATGACAGACACTGAAGCTTTCTTT	CSADPMTDTEAFF
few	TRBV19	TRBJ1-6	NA	TGTGCCAGTAGTATAGGAGGGTCGCGAAATTCACCCCTCCACTTT	CASSIGGSRNSPLHF
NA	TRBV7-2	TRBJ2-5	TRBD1	TGTGCCAGCAGTCCTACAGGGGGCGGTGAGACCCAGTACTTC	CASSPTGGGETQYF
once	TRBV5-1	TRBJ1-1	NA	TGCGCCAGCAGCTTGGGCGGTAACACTGAAGCTTTCTTT	CASSLGGNTEAFF
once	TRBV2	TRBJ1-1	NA	TGTGCCAGCAGTGAAACGGGTAACACTGAAGCTTTCTTT	CASSETGNTEAFF
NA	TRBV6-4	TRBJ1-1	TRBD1	TGTGCCAGCAGTGTGACAGGGTACACTGAAGCTTTCTTT	CASSVTGYTEAFF
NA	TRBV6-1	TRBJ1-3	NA	TGTGCCAGCAGTGATTCGAACACCATATATTTT	CASSDSNTIYF